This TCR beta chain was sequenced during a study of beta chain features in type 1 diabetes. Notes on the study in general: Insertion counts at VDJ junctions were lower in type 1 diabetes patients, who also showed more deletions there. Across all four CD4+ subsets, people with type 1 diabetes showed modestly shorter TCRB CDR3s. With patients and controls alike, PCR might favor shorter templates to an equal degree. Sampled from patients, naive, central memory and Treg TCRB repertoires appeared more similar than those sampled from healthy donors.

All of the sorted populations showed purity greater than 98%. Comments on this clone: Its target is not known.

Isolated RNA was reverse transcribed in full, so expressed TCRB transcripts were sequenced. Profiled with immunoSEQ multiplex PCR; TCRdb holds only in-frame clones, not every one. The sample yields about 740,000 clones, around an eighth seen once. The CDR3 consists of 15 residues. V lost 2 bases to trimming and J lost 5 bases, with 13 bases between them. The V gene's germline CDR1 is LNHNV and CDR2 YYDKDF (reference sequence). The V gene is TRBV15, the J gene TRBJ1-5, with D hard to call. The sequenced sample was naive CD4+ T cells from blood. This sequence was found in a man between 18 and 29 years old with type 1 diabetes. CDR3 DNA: TGTGCCACCAGCAGAACCGACCGCAAATATCAGCCCCAGCATTTT. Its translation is CATSRTDRKYQPQHF.